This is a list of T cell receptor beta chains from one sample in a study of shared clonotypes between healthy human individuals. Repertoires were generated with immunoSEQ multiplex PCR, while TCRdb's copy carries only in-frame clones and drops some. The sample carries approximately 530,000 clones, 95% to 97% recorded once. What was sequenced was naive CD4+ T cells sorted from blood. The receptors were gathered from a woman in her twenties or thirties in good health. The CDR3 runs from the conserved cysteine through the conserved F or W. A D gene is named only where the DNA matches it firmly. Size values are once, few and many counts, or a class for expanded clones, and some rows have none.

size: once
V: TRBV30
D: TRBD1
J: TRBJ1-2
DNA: TGTGCCTGGAGTGTGGTTTGGACAGGGGGCCATGGCTACACCTTC
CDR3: CAWSVVWTGGHGYTF

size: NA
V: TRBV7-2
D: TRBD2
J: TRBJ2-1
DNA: TGTGCCAGCAGCCCCGAATCGGGACTAGCGGTGGTTGAGCAGTTCTTC
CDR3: CASSPESGLAVVEQFF

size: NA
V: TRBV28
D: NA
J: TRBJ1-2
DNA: TGTGCCAGCAGTCCAGGGAGCCCTTATGGCTACACCTTC
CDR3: CASSPGSPYGYTF

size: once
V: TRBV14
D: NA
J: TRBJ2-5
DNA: TGTGCCAGCAGCCAAGGGCTAGCGACTCAAGAGACCCAGTACTTC
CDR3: CASSQGLATQETQYF

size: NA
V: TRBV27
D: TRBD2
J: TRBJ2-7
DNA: TGTGCCAGCAGTTTCCATAAGGGGGCCCAGTATAGCGGGAGGGCCGAGCAGTACTTC
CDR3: CASSFHKGAQYSGRAEQYF

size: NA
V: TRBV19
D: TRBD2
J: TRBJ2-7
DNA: TGTGCCAGTAGTCCCAGTAGCGGGAGTAACTACGAGCAGTACTTC
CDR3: CASSPSSGSNYEQYF

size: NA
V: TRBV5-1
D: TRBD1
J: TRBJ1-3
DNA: TGCGCCAGCAGCTCCGGGGGACAGGGTGCTGGAAACACCATATATTTT
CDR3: CASSSGGQGAGNTIYF

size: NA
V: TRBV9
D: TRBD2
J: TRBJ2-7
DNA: TGTGCCAGCAGCGTAGGGGACGCGCAGCGGGAGTACGAGCAGTACTTC
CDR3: CASSVGDAQREYEQYF

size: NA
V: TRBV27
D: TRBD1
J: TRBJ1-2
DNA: TGTGCCAGCAGAGCGGACAGGGGGCTCGGAGGCTACACCTTC
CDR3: CASRADRGLGGYTF

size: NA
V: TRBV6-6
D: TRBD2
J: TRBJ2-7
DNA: TGTGCCAGCAGTCGAAACCCGGGACTAGGTATACACGAGCAGTACTTC
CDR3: CASSRNPGLGIHEQYF

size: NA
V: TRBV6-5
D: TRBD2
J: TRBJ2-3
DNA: TGTGCCAGCAGACTAGCGGGAGAAGGCACAGATACGCAGTATTTT
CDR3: CASRLAGEGTDTQYF

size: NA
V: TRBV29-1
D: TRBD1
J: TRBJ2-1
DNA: TGCAGCGCCCGGACAGGGACTTCCTACAATGAGCAGTTCTTC
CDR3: CSARTGTSYNEQFF

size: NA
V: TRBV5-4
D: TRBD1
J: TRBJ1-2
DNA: TGTGCCAGCAGCAGGGGACAGTCCACTAACTATGGCTACACCTTC
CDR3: CASSRGQSTNYGYTF

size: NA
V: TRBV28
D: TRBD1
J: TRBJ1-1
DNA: TGTGCCAGCAGTGTCACCATTGGACAGGAGAACACTGAAGCTTTCTTT
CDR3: CASSVTIGQENTEAFF

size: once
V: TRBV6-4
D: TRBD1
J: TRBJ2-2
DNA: TGTGCCAGCAGTGGGACAGGGGGCACCGGGGAGCTGTTTTTT
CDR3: CASSGTGGTGELFF

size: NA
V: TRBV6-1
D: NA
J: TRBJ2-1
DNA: TGTGCCAGCAGTCGGACACCCGGTGAGCAGTTCTTC
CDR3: CASSRTPGEQFF